A selection of T cell receptor beta chains follows, all from one sample in a study of blood T cell repertoires in COVID-19. Method: immunoSEQ multiplex PCR; TCRdb's copy keeps in-frame clones and lacks some. The sample includes approximately 220,000 clones, about 80% of them seen just once. Sequenced: peripheral blood. Source of these receptors: a woman aged 40 to 50 with active or convalescent COVID-19. Each CDR3 is given with its conserved first and last residue. D genes are given only for firm matches. A clone size is listed for some rows: how often the clone was seen (once, few, many), or a class if it is expanded.

J gene,D gene,clone size,V gene,CDR3 protein,CDR3 DNA
TRBJ2-1,TRBD2,NA,TRBV19,CASSRFPLGSGGASEQFF,TGTGCCAGTAGTCGTTTCCCTTTAGGTAGCGGGGGGGCCAGTGAGCAGTTCTTC
TRBJ2-7,NA,NA,TRBV30,CAWSPDGGRFYEQYF,TGTGCCTGGAGTCCTGACGGGGGGCGCTTTTACGAGCAGTACTTC
TRBJ2-7,TRBD2,NA,TRBV18,CASSASGGAYEQYF,TGTGCCAGCTCAGCCAGCGGGGGGGCCTACGAGCAGTACTTC
TRBJ1-6,TRBD1,NA,TRBV2,CASSSTGSGNSPLHF,TGTGCCAGCAGTTCGACAGGGTCGGGTAATTCACCCCTCCACTTT
TRBJ2-1,NA,NA,TRBV28,CASSFQTANEQFF,TGTGCCAGCAGTTTCCAGACAGCTAATGAGCAGTTCTTC
TRBJ1-1,TRBD1,NA,TRBV10-3,CAISAQGEAFF,TGTGCCATCAGTGCACAGGGGGAAGCTTTCTTT
TRBJ1-1,NA,NA,TRBV24-1,CATRNCTIRTVNTEAFF,TGTGCCACCAGGAACTGTACTATAAGGACAGTCAACACTGAAGCTTTCTTT
TRBJ1-2,TRBD1,NA,TRBV6-5,CASSYSGQDYGYTF,TGTGCCAGCAGTTACTCCGGACAGGACTATGGCTACACCTTC
TRBJ1-5,NA,NA,TRBV24-1,CATSDPEGGPSQPQHF,TGTGCCACCAGTGACCCCGAGGGGGGGCCATCTCAGCCCCAGCATTTT
TRBJ1-1,NA,NA,TRBV6-4,CASSLQANTEAFF,TGTGCCAGCAGCTTACAGGCGAACACTGAAGCTTTCTTT
TRBJ2-7,NA,NA,TRBV2,CASADGELLYEQYF,TGTGCCAGTGCGGACGGGGAGTTACTATACGAGCAGTACTTC
TRBJ1-5,NA,NA,TRBV19,CASSITDRSNQPQHF,TGTGCCAGTAGTATCACAGATCGGAGCAATCAGCCCCAGCATTTT
TRBJ2-3,NA,NA,TRBV5-4,CASSLVAGWADTQYF,TGTGCCAGCAGCTTGGTGGCGGGGTGGGCAGATACGCAGTATTTT
TRBJ2-1,NA,NA,TRBV24-1,CATSDKTGHNFYNEQFF,TGTGCCACCAGTGATAAAACAGGGCACAACTTCTACAATGAGCAGTTCTTC
TRBJ1-5,NA,NA,TRBV28,CASSYGQIHSNQPQHF,TGTGCCAGCAGCTACGGACAGATCCATAGCAATCAGCCCCAGCATTTT
TRBJ2-1,NA,many,TRBV19,CASSTRQEAYNEQFF,TGTGCCAGTAGTACTCGTCAGGAAGCCTACAATGAGCAGTTCTTC
TRBJ2-1,NA,few,TRBV7-3,CASSLNQGNEQFF,TGTGCCAGCAGCTTAAACCAGGGCAATGAGCAGTTCTTC
TRBJ1-1,TRBD1,NA,TRBV10-3,CAMRTGNTEAFF,TGTGCCATGAGGACAGGGAACACTGAAGCTTTCTTT
TRBJ1-2,NA,NA,TRBV25-1,CASSLRGLHYGYTF,TGTGCCAGCAGCTTAAGAGGACTGCACTATGGCTACACCTTC
TRBJ2-3,TRBD2,NA,TRBV7-3,CASSLSGGAVDTQYF,TGTGCCAGCAGCCTTAGCGGGGGGGCCGTAGATACGCAGTATTTT